Each of the 31 T cell receptor beta chains below was sequenced from the same sample in a study of blood T cell repertoires in COVID-19. TCRdb keeps only in-frame clones here, not all; method: immunoSEQ multiplex PCR. The sample has about 99,000 clones, approximately 88% seen once. Specimen: peripheral blood. The receptors originated from a human donor in a cohort sampled during active COVID-19.

The count of this clone is one. This chain uses TRBV5-5 with TRBJ2-3, with 7 bases identical to TRBD2. After removal of 7 bases from V and 5 bases from J, the junction contained 16 bases not matched to a gene. CDR1 and CDR2 from the germline V gene are SGHKS and YYEKEE (reference sequence). CDR3 length equals 16 residues. CDR3 in amino acids: CASGPGRRGNLDTQYF. Written as DNA, the CDR3 is TGTGCCAGCGGACCCGGCCGGCGGGGGAATCTAGATACGCAGTATTTT.

This clone occurred a few times. The rearrangement joins TRBV10-3 to TRBJ2-2, with TRBD1 matching 7 bases. CDR3 length: 17 residues. Germline-derived CDR1 and CDR2 are ENHRY and SYGVKD. V shed 0 bases, J shed 0 bases, and the junction held 4 bases outside the gene matches. The DNA of the CDR3 is TGTGCCATCAGTGAGTCGCCAGGGGGATCGAACACCGGGGAGCTGTTTTTT. As protein: CAISESPGGSNTGELFF.

The J gene is TRBJ2-2, the V gene TRBV29-1; D gene unclear. CDR1 SQVTM and CDR2 ANQGSEA come from the germline V gene. Trimming took 4 bases from V and 1 from J, leaving 4 bases between them. The CDR3 is made up of 12 amino acids. DNA of the CDR3: TGCAGCGTTGCAGGGAACACCGGGGAGCTGTTTTTT. Its translation is CSVAGNTGELFF.

The chain combines TRBV7-8 with TRBJ2-5, with 7 nucleotides matching TRBD1. Germline V gene data show CDR1 as SGHVS and CDR2 as FQNEAQ. The junction had 7 bases not matched to a gene; V was cut back by 5 bases and J by 7 bases. The CDR3 extends over 13 amino acids. CDR3 DNA: TGTGCCAGCAGCCGGGACAGTAGTGGGACCCAGTACTTC. Its protein product is CASSRDSSGTQYF.

This chain uses TRBV27 with TRBJ2-7; maybe TRBD2 (7 bases). The germline V gene encodes CDR1 MNHEY and CDR2 SMNVEV (reference sequence). V was cut by 3 bases and J by 4 bases, with 13 bases left in between. This CDR3 is built from 14 residues. The CDR3 nucleotides read TGTGCCAGCAGTTTTCGGGGGGCGAAGTACGAGCAGTACTTC. Translation gives CASSFRGAKYEQYF.

This clone was found once. The gene calls are TRBV3-1 (or the pseudogene TRBV3-2) and TRBJ1-1; D not resolved. Trimming took off 3 bases at V and 5 bases at J, with 16 bases between the two ends. This CDR3 comprises 15 residues. Per germline, CDR1 LGHDT and CDR2 YNNKEL (reference sequence). Here the CDR3 DNA reads TGTGCCAGCAGCCACGATAACCTGAGGAGGACTGAAGCTTTCTTT. Translation: CASSHDNLRRTEAFF.

The chain couples TRBV18 to TRBJ2-2; possibly TRBD2 for D (6 bases). Germline V gives CDR1 KGHSH, CDR2 LQKENI. The CDR3 extends over 15 amino acids. V dropped 5 bases and J dropped 1 base, with 11 bases sitting between them. CDR3 sequence (DNA): TGTGCCAGCTCATCCGGGACTTTGAACACCGGGGAGCTGTTTTTT. This encodes CASSSGTLNTGELFF.

The V and J genes are TRBV24-1 and TRBJ2-3, with TRBD1 matching 8 bases. Trimming at V came to 4 bases and at J to 1 base, leaving 3 bases not matched to a gene. This CDR3 is 15 amino acids long. Germline V gene data show CDR1 as KGHDR and CDR2 as SFDVKD. The CDR3 loop reads CATSELDRGTDTQYF. The DNA for the CDR3 is TGTGCCACCAGTGAACTGGACAGGGGCACAGATACGCAGTATTTT.

The rearrangement joins TRBV5-8 to TRBJ2-2; tentatively, D is TRBD2 (6 bases). This CDR3 spans 14 amino acids. Trimming took off 4 bases at V and 7 bases at J, with 14 bases between the two ends. Germline V gene sequence: CDR1 SGHTS, CDR2 YDEGEE. The CDR3 region is CASSIGTSHGELFF. The CDR3 DNA reads as TGTGCCAGCAGCATCGGGACTTCCCACGGGGAGCTGTTTTTT.

This clone is a singleton in its sample. The gene calls are TRBV28 and TRBJ2-6; D ambiguous. Germline V gene sequence: CDR1 MDHEN, CDR2 SYDVKM. The CDR3 is made up of 13 amino acids. The V end was cut by 4 bases, the J end by 3 bases, with 4 bases between. The CDR3 DNA sequence: TGTGCCAGCAGTTCATTTGGGGCCAACGTCCTGACTTTC. Protein sequence: CASSSFGANVLTF.

J is TRBJ2-7 and V is TRBV4-2, with 10 bases fitting TRBD2. The V gene's germline CDR1 is LGHNA and CDR2 YNFKEQ. CDR3 length: 16 residues. With V trimmed by 2 bases and J by 6 bases, 10 bases remained unmatched. The CDR3: CASSQTLGLAQGEQYF. In nucleotides, the CDR3 is TGTGCCAGCAGCCAAACCCTGGGACTAGCGCAGGGCGAGCAGTACTTC.

The chain uses TRBV20-1 and TRBJ1-1; 7 positions match TRBD1. Losses at the gene ends were 5 bases for V and 10 bases for J; bases not matched to a gene: 7. This CDR3 is built from 11 residues. Germline assignment: CDR1 DFQATT and CDR2 SNEGSKA (reference sequence). The CDR3 is CSAPSDRLAFF. Written as DNA, the CDR3 is TGCAGTGCTCCATCGGACAGGTTAGCTTTCTTT.

The CDR3 bases are TGCGCCAGCAGTGATCAGACCTTAGCGGGAGGGAACGATGAGCAGTTCTTC. Protein sequence: CASSDQTLAGGNDEQFF. The chain uses TRBV10-1 and TRBJ2-1, with 11 positions matching TRBD2. The CDR3 is 17 amino acids. Germline values: CDR1 WNHNN, CDR2 SYGVQD (reference sequence). Trimming removed 3 bases from V and 8 bases from J; junction bases left unmatched: 12.

The V and J genes are TRBV28 and TRBJ1-1, with 8 bases lining up with TRBD1. In germline, CDR1 is MDHEN, CDR2 SYDVKM. The junction had 8 bases not matched to a gene; V was cut back by 2 bases and J by 0 bases. The CDR3 runs 17 residues. CDR3 nucleotides: TGTGCCAGCAGTTTAGAGTGGGAGGACAGGGTGAACACTGAAGCTTTCTTT. It translates to CASSLEWEDRVNTEAFF.

The CDR3 reads CAWSVRVNSPLHF. CDR3 DNA: TGTGCCTGGAGTGTACGGGTTAATTCACCCCTCCACTTT. The chain employs TRBV30 and TRBJ1-6; D gene unclear. V was pared by 0 bases and J by 6 bases, with 6 bases between. Germline-derived CDR1 and CDR2 are GTSNPN and SVGIG (reference sequence). This CDR3 is built from 13 residues.

This chain joins TRBV15 and TRBJ2-1; possible D gene TRBD1, 6 bases. The V gene lost 6 bases and the J gene lost 4 bases, with 16 bases spanning the gap. Germline CDR1 and CDR2: LNHNV and YYDKDF (reference sequence). The CDR3 runs 15 residues. CDR3 sequence (DNA): TGTGCCACCAGTAGCAGGGGAAGCCCTTACAATGAGCAGTTCTTC. Translating it yields CATSSRGSPYNEQFF.

This chain uses TRBV28 with TRBJ1-4; D is uncertain. CDR1 is MDHEN, CDR2 SYDVKM, per germline. V lost 6 bases, J lost 8 bases, and 19 bases lay in between. The CDR3 loop spans 15 amino acids. The CDR3 protein is CASSQFTAPAEKLFF. The DNA for the CDR3 is TGTGCCAGCAGCCAATTTACAGCTCCTGCGGAAAAACTGTTTTTT.

This chain uses TRBV5-1 with TRBJ2-1, with 9 bases that match TRBD1. The germline gives CDR1 SGHRS, CDR2 YFSETQ. The V gene end was trimmed by 4 bases and the J gene end by 5 bases; junction bases not matched to a gene: 4. This CDR3 has 14 amino acids. The CDR3 loop reads CASSIRDRDNEQFF. CDR3 nucleotides: TGCGCCAGCAGCATCCGGGACAGGGACAATGAGCAGTTCTTC.

The chain has TRBV7-2 and TRBJ1-6; D call uncertain. The V end was cut by 3 bases, the J end by 7 bases, with 7 bases between. Germline values: CDR1 SGHTA, CDR2 FQGNSA. CDR3 length equals 13 residues. CDR3 residues: CASSFRLNSPLHF. CDR3 DNA: TGTGCCAGCAGCTTCCGGTTAAATTCACCCCTCCACTTT.

This sequence joins TRBV28 and TRBJ2-7, with 7 bases identical to TRBD2. The CDR3 has 16 amino acids. From germline, CDR1 is MDHEN and CDR2 SYDVKM. Trimming removed 4 bases from V and 1 base from J; junction bases left unmatched: 10. In nucleotides, the CDR3 is TGTGCCAGCAGTTCACCAGCGGGATCTGATTCCTACGAGCAGTACTTC. Its translation is CASSSPAGSDSYEQYF.

This clone was detected a few times. The V and J genes are TRBV9 and TRBJ1-6; 7 positions match TRBD1. This CDR3 spans 14 amino acids. The J segment lost 4 bases and the V segment lost 2 bases, leaving 0 bases of the junction unmatched. Germline V gene data show CDR1 as SGDLS and CDR2 as YYNGEE. CDR3 DNA sequence: TGTGCCAGCAGCGTGGACAGGTATAATTCACCCCTCCACTTT. Its protein is CASSVDRYNSPLHF.

CDR3 amino acids: CATSGSGTSASSSYNEQFF. The CDR3 DNA sequence: TGTGCCACCTCAGGATCCGGGACTAGCGCGTCTTCATCCTACAATGAGCAGTTCTTC. The rearrangement joins TRBV19 to TRBJ2-1, with 10 nucleotides matching TRBD2. From germline, CDR1 is LNHDA and CDR2 SQIVND (reference sequence). V lost 10 bases, J lost 1 base, and 19 bases stayed unmatched. CDR3 length equals 19 residues.

This chain uses TRBV28 with TRBJ1-5; TRBD1 matches at 7 bases. V was pared by 10 bases and J by 4 bases, with 13 bases of the junction left unmatched. This CDR3 has 15 residues. Germline CDR1 MDHEN, CDR2 SYDVKM. CDR3 DNA: TGTGCCATCCGGGACAGTCCTCGAGGGAATCAGCCCCAGCATTTT. Translation gives CAIRDSPRGNQPQHF.

The chain joins TRBV5-8 to TRBJ2-1; D might be TRBD1 (6 bases). Trimming removed 2 bases at V and 7 bases at J, with 10 bases between. CDR1 SGHTS and CDR2 YDEGEE come from the germline V gene. There are 13 residues in the CDR3. In DNA form, the CDR3 reads TGTGCCAGCAGCTTCACAGGGTCGAATGAGCAGTTCTTC. This encodes CASSFTGSNEQFF.

The chain combines TRBV5-4 with TRBJ2-6; TRBD1 matches at 9 bases. V was clipped by 4 bases and J by 2 bases; unmatched bases: 10. Germline V gene data show CDR1 as SGHNT and CDR2 as YYREEE (reference sequence). CDR3 length: 18 residues. CDR3: CASSPSPGTGPGANVLTF. The DNA for the CDR3 is TGTGCCAGCAGCCCGAGTCCCGGGACAGGGCCTGGGGCCAACGTCCTGACTTTC.

This chain uses TRBV6-5 with TRBJ1-5; D is possibly TRBD1 (6 bases). In germline, CDR1 is MNHEY, CDR2 SVGAGI. The CDR3 runs 15 residues. V was shortened by 6 bases and J by 3 bases, with 15 bases between the two germline ends. In nucleotides, the CDR3 is TGTGCCAGCAGACAGGGCTTATTTCACAATCAGCCCCAGCATTTT. Translated: CASRQGLFHNQPQHF.

The chain links TRBV11-3 to TRBJ1-6, with D tentatively TRBD1 (6 bases). In germline, CDR1 is SGHNT, CDR2 YENEEA. This CDR3 has 15 amino acids. V was trimmed by 0 bases and J by 10 bases, leaving 13 bases between them. The CDR3 coding sequence is TGTGCCAGCAGCTTAGATTCAGGGGTAGGATCACCCCTCCACTTT. This encodes CASSLDSGVGSPLHF.

V usage is TRBV2 and J usage is TRBJ1-3; D remains unclear. Trimming removed 2 bases at V and 4 bases at J, with 15 bases between. Germline V CDR1 and CDR2: SNHLY, FYNNEI. The CDR3 totals 16 residues. The CDR3 sequence is CASSEFRDLGGNTIYF. The CDR3 DNA reads TGTGCCAGCAGTGAATTCCGGGATCTAGGGGGAAACACCATATATTTT. The full variable domain, in which reference TRBV2 and TRBJ1-3 provide the parts outside the CDR3, is EPEVTQTPSHQVTQMGQEVILRCVPISNHLYFYWYRQILGQKVEFLVSFYNNEISEKSEIFDDQFSVERPDGSNFTLKIRSTKLEDSAMYFCASSEFRDLGGNTIYFGEGSWLTVV.

This clone was counted a single time. The chain joins TRBV15 to TRBJ2-1, with 7 bases matching TRBD1. This CDR3 contains 13 residues. The germline CDR1 and CDR2 sequences are LNHNV and YYDKDF (reference sequence). The V segment lost 4 bases and the J segment 6 bases; nucleotides outside the gene matches: 3. The CDR3 region is CATSMTGFNEQFF. CDR3 nucleotide sequence: TGTGCCACCAGCATGACAGGGTTCAATGAGCAGTTCTTC.

The genes are TRBV5-4 and TRBJ1-3; D unclear. Looked up from germline, CDR1 is SGHNT and CDR2 is YYREEE (reference sequence). Trimming left V 1 base short and J 2 bases short, with 10 bases between. The CDR3 sequence is 15 residues long. CDR3 loop: CASSLWAATGNTIYF. The CDR3 nucleotides read TGTGCCAGCAGCTTGTGGGCAGCCACTGGAAACACCATATATTTT.

The chain links TRBV4-1 to TRBJ2-3, with D perhaps matching TRBD2 (6 bases). Germline CDR1 MGHRA, CDR2 YSYEKL. This CDR3 is 14 amino acids long. Trimming stripped 3 bases from V and 3 bases from J, with 10 bases between. The CDR3 DNA reads as TGCGCCAGCAGCCACGGACGGGGGACAGATACGCAGTATTTT. Translation gives CASSHGRGTDTQYF.